The rows below give T cell receptor beta chains drawn from one sample of a study of CD8+ T cells in alopecia areata. Libraries were prepared by immunoSEQ multiplex PCR; TCRdb keeps only in-frame clonotypes and omits some of them. The repertoire includes approximately 170,000 clones, less than 70% of them detected once, and 13% to 15% sits in the top ten. The sequencing used CD4+ T cells sorted from blood, collected at week 24, from a patient treated with tofacitinib. Every receptor here comes from a human donor with alopecia areata. Both conserved end residues are part of each CDR3. Fields, in order: clone size, J gene, D gene, V gene, CDR3 DNA, CDR3 protein. D genes are given only for firm matches. Clone size is not always given. Where it is, it says once, few, many or a class for expanded clones.

abundance: NA; j_gene: TRBJ1-1; d_gene: NA; v_gene: TRBV10-3; CDR3nt: TGTGCCATCAGGGGGGACACTGAAGCTTTCTTT; CDR3aa: CAIRGDTEAFF
abundance: NA; j_gene: TRBJ2-2; d_gene: NA; v_gene: TRBV9; CDR3nt: TGTGCCAGCAGGCCACCCTGGAACACCGGGGAGCTGTTTTTT; CDR3aa: CASRPPWNTGELFF
abundance: NA; j_gene: TRBJ2-1; d_gene: NA; v_gene: TRBV29-1; CDR3nt: TGCAGCGGCAGGCTGCCCGGGGTCAATGAGCAGTTCTTC; CDR3aa: CSGRLPGVNEQFF
abundance: NA; j_gene: TRBJ2-5; d_gene: TRBD1; v_gene: TRBV2; CDR3nt: TGTGCCAGCAGCCGCGACAGGGGGCATGAGACCCAGTACTTC; CDR3aa: CASSRDRGHETQYF
abundance: many; j_gene: TRBJ2-7; d_gene: NA; v_gene: TRBV29-1; CDR3nt: TGCAGCGTTGAATACCAGGGAAGGTACGAGCAGTACTTC; CDR3aa: CSVEYQGRYEQYF
abundance: few; j_gene: TRBJ2-1; d_gene: NA; v_gene: TRBV6-1; CDR3nt: TGTGCCAGCAGTGGGGGTAATCAGGTCCCAGGGTCGTACAATGAGCAGTTCTTC; CDR3aa: CASSGGNQVPGSYNEQFF
abundance: NA; j_gene: TRBJ2-5; d_gene: TRBD2; v_gene: TRBV9; CDR3nt: TGTGCCAGCAGCGTTTCTAGCGGGGGGGCCTGGGAGACCCAGTACTTC; CDR3aa: CASSVSSGGAWETQYF
abundance: NA; j_gene: TRBJ1-1; d_gene: NA; v_gene: TRBV29-1; CDR3nt: TGCAGCGTTGAAGCTTTCAGGTTTATGAACACTGAAGCTTTCTTT; CDR3aa: CSVEAFRFMNTEAFF
abundance: NA; j_gene: TRBJ1-2; d_gene: NA; v_gene: TRBV27; CDR3nt: TGTGCCAGCAGTTTAGACCCCAGCTATGGCTACACCTTC; CDR3aa: CASSLDPSYGYTF
abundance: NA; j_gene: TRBJ2-1; d_gene: TRBD1; v_gene: TRBV7-9; CDR3nt: TGTGCCAGCAGTACACAGGGGGCCGATTCTTACAATGAGCAGTTCTTC; CDR3aa: CASSTQGADSYNEQFF
abundance: NA; j_gene: TRBJ2-2; d_gene: NA; v_gene: TRBV9; CDR3nt: TGTGCCAGCAGCGCCAGGGAAAATACGAACACCGGGGAGCTGTTTTTT; CDR3aa: CASSARENTNTGELFF
abundance: once; j_gene: TRBJ1-3; d_gene: NA; v_gene: TRBV2; CDR3nt: TGTGCCAGCCGACCACGTAGCTCTGGAAACACCATATATTTT; CDR3aa: CASRPRSSGNTIYF
abundance: few; j_gene: TRBJ1-2; d_gene: TRBD1; v_gene: TRBV29-1; CDR3nt: TGCAGCGTGACCGGGACAGCCGATTATGGCTACACCTTC; CDR3aa: CSVTGTADYGYTF
abundance: NA; j_gene: TRBJ1-2; d_gene: NA; v_gene: TRBV30; CDR3nt: TGTGCCTGGAGTATAGACAGCATCTATGGCTACACCTTC; CDR3aa: CAWSIDSIYGYTF
abundance: NA; j_gene: TRBJ2-2; d_gene: NA; v_gene: TRBV14; CDR3nt: TGTGCCAGCAGCCAATGGCAGAACACCGGGGAGCTGTTTTTT; CDR3aa: CASSQWQNTGELFF
abundance: once; j_gene: TRBJ2-7; d_gene: NA; v_gene: TRBV30; CDR3nt: TGTGCCTGGACAACAGTAAACCAACCCTACGAGCAGTACTTC; CDR3aa: CAWTTVNQPYEQYF
abundance: NA; j_gene: TRBJ2-5; d_gene: NA; v_gene: TRBV2; CDR3nt: TGTGCCAGCAGGGGACCGTCGAAGTACTTC; CDR3aa: CASRGPSKYF
abundance: NA; j_gene: TRBJ2-1; d_gene: TRBD2; v_gene: TRBV18; CDR3nt: TGTGCCAGCTCACGACCGGGACTAGCCCCGGGAAGTGAGCAGTTCTTC; CDR3aa: CASSRPGLAPGSEQFF
abundance: NA; j_gene: TRBJ2-7; d_gene: TRBD2; v_gene: TRBV4-1; CDR3nt: TGCGCCAGCAGCCGACTAGCGGGCTCCTACGAGCAGTACTTC; CDR3aa: CASSRLAGSYEQYF
abundance: few; j_gene: TRBJ1-1; d_gene: NA; v_gene: TRBV27; CDR3nt: TGTGCCAGCAGTCGGAGTAGAGGTGTGGGCACTGAAGCTTTCTTT; CDR3aa: CASSRSRGVGTEAFF
abundance: NA; j_gene: TRBJ1-6; d_gene: NA; v_gene: TRBV7-2; CDR3nt: TGTGCCAGCAGCTCGCAGTGGGATTCACCCCTCCACTTT; CDR3aa: CASSSQWDSPLHF
abundance: NA; j_gene: TRBJ2-7; d_gene: NA; v_gene: TRBV11-2; CDR3nt: TGTGCCAGCAGCCCGGGGACGGGATCATGGGAGCAGTACTTC; CDR3aa: CASSPGTGSWEQYF
abundance: few; j_gene: TRBJ2-2; d_gene: NA; v_gene: TRBV27; CDR3nt: TGTGCCAGCAGCGGCTACAGGGTTGGCGGGGAGCTGTTTTTT; CDR3aa: CASSGYRVGGELFF
abundance: NA; j_gene: TRBJ1-1; d_gene: NA; v_gene: TRBV7-9; CDR3nt: TGTGCCAGCAGCTCCAGGACCGTGAACACTGAAGCTTTCTTT; CDR3aa: CASSSRTVNTEAFF
abundance: NA; j_gene: TRBJ2-2; d_gene: NA; v_gene: TRBV29-1; CDR3nt: TGCAGCGTGACTTCGGGAATTCCCGCCGGGGAGCTGTTTTTT; CDR3aa: CSVTSGIPAGELFF
abundance: NA; j_gene: TRBJ1-1; d_gene: TRBD1; v_gene: TRBV9; CDR3nt: TGTGCCAGCAGCGTAGCTACGGGACAGACTGAAGCTTTCTTT; CDR3aa: CASSVATGQTEAFF
abundance: NA; j_gene: TRBJ1-6; d_gene: NA; v_gene: TRBV5-6; CDR3nt: TGTGCCAGCAGCTTGCGATCCGGCGAGCTCCTCCACTTT; CDR3aa: CASSLRSGELLHF
abundance: NA; j_gene: TRBJ1-6; d_gene: TRBD1; v_gene: TRBV15; CDR3nt: TGTGCCACCAGCTCAGCCGGGACAGCCAATTCACCCCTCCACTTT; CDR3aa: CATSSAGTANSPLHF
abundance: NA; j_gene: TRBJ2-7; d_gene: NA; v_gene: TRBV7-2; CDR3nt: TGTGCCAGCAGCTTAGCTAGTGTGGACTACGAGCAGTACTTC; CDR3aa: CASSLASVDYEQYF
abundance: NA; j_gene: TRBJ1-5; d_gene: NA; v_gene: TRBV29-1; CDR3nt: TGCAGCGTTGCCGATGGAACCAATCAGCCCCAGCATTTT; CDR3aa: CSVADGTNQPQHF
abundance: once; j_gene: TRBJ1-5; d_gene: NA; v_gene: TRBV30; CDR3nt: TGTGCCTGGAGTGTGGAAGGTTATAGCAATCAGCCCCAGCATTTT; CDR3aa: CAWSVEGYSNQPQHF
abundance: once; j_gene: TRBJ2-2; d_gene: NA; v_gene: TRBV29-1; CDR3nt: TGCAGCGTTGAACTCGCGAACACCGGGGAGCTGTTTTTT; CDR3aa: CSVELANTGELFF
abundance: NA; j_gene: TRBJ2-5; d_gene: TRBD2; v_gene: TRBV11-3; CDR3nt: TGTGCCAGCAGCTCTCTAGCGGGGGGCCCTCGGACCCAGTACTTC; CDR3aa: CASSSLAGGPRTQYF
abundance: NA; j_gene: TRBJ2-1; d_gene: TRBD1; v_gene: TRBV25-1; CDR3nt: TGTGCCAGCAGTGCCAGGGACAGGGGGGGGAATGAGCAGTTCTTC; CDR3aa: CASSARDRGGNEQFF
abundance: NA; j_gene: TRBJ1-2; d_gene: NA; v_gene: TRBV7-2; CDR3nt: TGTGCCAGCAGCTTAGAGTTCCTAGCTAACTATGGCTACACCTTC; CDR3aa: CASSLEFLANYGYTF
abundance: once; j_gene: TRBJ2-5; d_gene: NA; v_gene: TRBV15; CDR3nt: TGTGCCACCAGCAGAGTGGGGCGTGAAGAGACCCAGTACTTC; CDR3aa: CATSRVGREETQYF
abundance: NA; j_gene: TRBJ2-2; d_gene: NA; v_gene: TRBV6-5; CDR3nt: TGTGCCAGCAGTTATGGCAGGGGCACTTCTAGCGGGGAGCTGTTTTTT; CDR3aa: CASSYGRGTSSGELFF
abundance: NA; j_gene: TRBJ2-7; d_gene: NA; v_gene: TRBV5-1; CDR3nt: TGCGCCAGCAGCTCCGAGCCCCCTTCCTACGAGCAGTACTTC; CDR3aa: CASSSEPPSYEQYF
abundance: NA; j_gene: TRBJ1-2; d_gene: NA; v_gene: TRBV25-1; CDR3nt: TGTGCCAGCAGTCCGACAGGCGACTATGGCTACACCTTC; CDR3aa: CASSPTGDYGYTF
abundance: NA; j_gene: TRBJ1-5; d_gene: NA; v_gene: TRBV6-5; CDR3nt: TGTGCCAGCACGTCTGGGGCCCGTAATCAGCCCCAGCATTTT; CDR3aa: CASTSGARNQPQHF
abundance: NA; j_gene: TRBJ1-1; d_gene: NA; v_gene: TRBV9; CDR3nt: TGTGCCAGCAGCGGGACAGACATGAACACTGAAGCTTTCTTT; CDR3aa: CASSGTDMNTEAFF
abundance: NA; j_gene: TRBJ2-3; d_gene: TRBD2; v_gene: TRBV29-1; CDR3nt: TGCAGCGCCTACACCGGGACTAGCGGGGGGGCCCCCACAGATACGCAGTATTTT; CDR3aa: CSAYTGTSGGAPTDTQYF
abundance: once; j_gene: TRBJ1-1; d_gene: TRBD1; v_gene: TRBV6-5; CDR3nt: TGTGCCAGCGCCCTGTCAGGGGGATCAACTTTCTTT; CDR3aa: CASALSGGSTFF
abundance: few; j_gene: TRBJ2-7; d_gene: TRBD1; v_gene: TRBV10-3; CDR3nt: TGTGCCATCAGTGAGTCCCTAGGTCGGGACAGGGGGCAAGAGCAGTACTTC; CDR3aa: CAISESLGRDRGQEQYF
abundance: NA; j_gene: TRBJ2-5; d_gene: TRBD2; v_gene: TRBV10-3; CDR3nt: TGTGCCATCAGCCAGCGGGGAAACGAAGAGACCCAGTACTTC; CDR3aa: CAISQRGNEETQYF
abundance: NA; j_gene: TRBJ2-7; d_gene: NA; v_gene: TRBV15; CDR3nt: TGTGCCACCAGCAGAGATCCTGGTCCGGGCTACGAGCAGTACTTC; CDR3aa: CATSRDPGPGYEQYF
abundance: few; j_gene: TRBJ1-1; d_gene: TRBD1; v_gene: TRBV30; CDR3nt: TGTGCCTGGAGCCGGGACAGGGGGGGGACTGAAGCTTTCTTT; CDR3aa: CAWSRDRGGTEAFF
abundance: NA; j_gene: TRBJ2-7; d_gene: NA; v_gene: TRBV29-1; CDR3nt: TGCAGCGTCAAGGGTTCCTACGAGCAGTACTTC; CDR3aa: CSVKGSYEQYF
abundance: few; j_gene: TRBJ2-3; d_gene: NA; v_gene: TRBV29-1; CDR3nt: TGCAGTCAGGGACGAGGAGGAGATACGCAGTATTTT; CDR3aa: CSQGRGGDTQYF
abundance: NA; j_gene: TRBJ2-7; d_gene: TRBD2; v_gene: TRBV19; CDR3nt: TGTGCCAGTAGTATGACTAGCGGCGAGCAGTACTTC; CDR3aa: CASSMTSGEQYF
abundance: NA; j_gene: TRBJ1-6; d_gene: NA; v_gene: TRBV29-1; CDR3nt: TGCAGCGTTATCTGGGTGGGGTTGAATTCCCTCCACTTT; CDR3aa: CSVIWVGLNSLHF
abundance: NA; j_gene: TRBJ2-1; d_gene: NA; v_gene: TRBV7-9; CDR3nt: TGTGCCAGCAGCTTAGCAGATTGGGGTCGGGAGCAGTTCTTC; CDR3aa: CASSLADWGREQFF
abundance: NA; j_gene: TRBJ2-5; d_gene: NA; v_gene: TRBV18; CDR3nt: TGTGCCAGCTCACCGCGCCAGGCCAACCAAGAGACCCAGTACTTC; CDR3aa: CASSPRQANQETQYF
abundance: NA; j_gene: TRBJ1-2; d_gene: TRBD1; v_gene: TRBV5-6; CDR3nt: TGTGCCAGCAGCGGGCGCCAGGGGGACTATGGCTACACCTTC; CDR3aa: CASSGRQGDYGYTF